This note documents a single T cell receptor (beta chain) sequence. Its antigen is not known. Each CDR3 protein gets one entry after TCRdb re-called the 5' RACE reads with MiXCR. Altogether 620,000 or so distinct CDR3 sequences are present, about 12% being singletons, with the ten largest covering 15%. This entry is derived from a study of T cells after yellow fever vaccination. Turning to the study itself: The fractions with low cell numbers were processed using SMART-Seq v4 Ultra Low Input.

This CDR3 is built from 14 residues. CDR1 is SGHVS and CDR2 is FQNEAQ in the germline V gene. V shed 5 bases, J shed 6 bases, and the junction held 4 bases outside the gene matches. Findings and caveats of the study: Booster sampling recovered most clones from primary vaccination (approximately 97% CD4, approximately 88% CD8). Repertoires sorted by FACS could include abundant clonotypes that are contaminants from the bulk population.

The sequences come from PBMCs, collected on the day of the yellow fever booster vaccination. The chain recombines TRBV7-8 with TRBJ2-1; 10 bases match TRBD1. This sequence was found in a young man who received the YFV17D yellow fever vaccine. This CDR3 reads CASSGQGGSNEQFF. For the CDR3, the DNA is TGTGCCAGCAGCGGACAGGGGGGCTCCAATGAGCAGTTCTTC.